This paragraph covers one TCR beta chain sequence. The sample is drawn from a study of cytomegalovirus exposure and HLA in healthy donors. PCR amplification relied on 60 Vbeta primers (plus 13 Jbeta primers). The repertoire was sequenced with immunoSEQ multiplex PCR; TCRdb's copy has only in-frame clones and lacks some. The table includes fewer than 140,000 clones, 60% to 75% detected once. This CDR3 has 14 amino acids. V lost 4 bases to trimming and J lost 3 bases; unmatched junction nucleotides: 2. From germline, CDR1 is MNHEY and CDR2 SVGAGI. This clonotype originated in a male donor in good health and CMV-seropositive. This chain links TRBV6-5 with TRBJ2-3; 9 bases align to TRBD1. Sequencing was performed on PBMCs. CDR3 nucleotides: TGTGCCAGCAGTTGGACAGGGGAGACAGATACGCAGTATTTT. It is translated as CASSWTGETDTQYF.